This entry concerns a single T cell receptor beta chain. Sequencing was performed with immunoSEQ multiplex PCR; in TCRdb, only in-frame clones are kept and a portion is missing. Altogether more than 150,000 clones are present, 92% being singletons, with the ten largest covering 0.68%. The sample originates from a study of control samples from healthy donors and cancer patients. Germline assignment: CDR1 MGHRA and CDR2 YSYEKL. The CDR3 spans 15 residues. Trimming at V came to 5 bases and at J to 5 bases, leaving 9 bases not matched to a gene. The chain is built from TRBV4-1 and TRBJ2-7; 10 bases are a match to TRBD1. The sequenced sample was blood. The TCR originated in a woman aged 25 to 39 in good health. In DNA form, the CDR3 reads TGCGCCAGCAGCTTCCCGGGACAGGGGTGGGACGAGCAGTACTTC. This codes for CASSFPGQGWDEQYF.